A selection of T cell receptor beta chains follows, all from one sample in a study of shared clonotypes between healthy human individuals. Method: immunoSEQ multiplex PCR; TCRdb's copy keeps in-frame clones and lacks some. In the table there are about 750,000 clones, 90% to 95% of which are singletons. Sequencing was carried out using naive CD8+ T cells sorted from blood. Source of these receptors: a man aged 25-40 years in good health. The CDR3 runs from the conserved cysteine through the conserved F or W. The D gene is left open where the match is weak. Some rows mark clone size as missing; the rest say once, few, many or name a class of expanded clone.

J gene | V gene | clone size | D gene | CDR3 protein
TRBJ2-1 | TRBV13 | - | TRBD1 | CASSFGTASYNEQFF
TRBJ2-5 | TRBV4-1 | - | - | CASSQALGETQYF
TRBJ2-3 | TRBV30 | - | TRBD2 | CAWSELAASTDTQYF
TRBJ2-1 | TRBV4-1 | - | TRBD2 | CASSGTSGYNEQFF
TRBJ2-1 | TRBV7-3 | - | TRBD2 | CASSSGTMLYNEQFF
TRBJ2-7 | TRBV4-2 | - | - | CASSRGDEQYF
TRBJ2-5 | TRBV10-3 | - | - | CAIREGYQETQYF
TRBJ1-1 | TRBV4-1 | - | - | CASSQEGENTEAFF
TRBJ2-7 | TRBV7-6 | - | TRBD2 | CASSRGEGYEQYF
TRBJ2-7 | TRBV4-1 | once | - | CASSQGPFQRAYEQYF
TRBJ1-1 | TRBV7-8 | - | - | CASSPATARMNTEAFF
TRBJ2-7 | TRBV5-1 | - | - | CASSQPGTPSTEQYF
TRBJ2-1 | TRBV21-1 | - | - | CASSKRGYSGRYEQFF
TRBJ2-1 | TRBV7-9 | - | - | CASTFRGLLNEQFF
TRBJ2-7 | TRBV9 | once | - | CASSVAPLEEQYF
TRBJ2-7 | TRBV29-1 | - | - | CSVETGVLDEQYF
TRBJ1-4 | TRBV6-5 | once | - | CASSRKGATNEKLFF
TRBJ2-7 | TRBV11-2 | - | - | CASTDVRMSSYEQYF
TRBJ2-5 | TRBV10-2 | - | - | CASSPSGARETQYF
TRBJ1-3 | TRBV6-1 | - | - | CASSAIRAPFGAGNTIYF
TRBJ1-5 | TRBV28 | - | - | CASRVIQTSNQPQHF
TRBJ2-6 | TRBV29-1 | - | TRBD1 | CSVGEGQGSSGANVLTF
TRBJ2-7 | TRBV27 | - | TRBD2 | CAIHRVSGSYEQYF
TRBJ1-1 | TRBV19 | few | - | CASSPRTHRGTEAFF
TRBJ1-1 | TRBV7-8 | - | - | CASSLEEGGRNTEAFF
TRBJ2-7 | TRBV7-9 | - | - | CASSPLTGSYEQYF
TRBJ2-3 | TRBV5-1 | - | - | CASSPEGWTDTQYF
TRBJ2-2 | TRBV7-2 | - | TRBD1 | CASSIYPNRGMWTGELFF
TRBJ2-5 | TRBV11-2 | - | - | CASRTTPETQYF
TRBJ2-7 | TRBV10-2 | - | TRBD2 | CASSEWPSGVSYEQYF
TRBJ1-5 | TRBV7-9 | - | TRBD1 | CASSYLTGDQPQHF
TRBJ2-1 | TRBV9 | - | TRBD1 | CASSNPGTVIRNEQFF
TRBJ1-5 | TRBV27 | - | - | CASSWDNGSNQPQHF
TRBJ2-3 | TRBV7-9 | - | TRBD2 | CASSLVAGGTDTQYF
TRBJ1-1 | TRBV28 | - | - | CASSLGANTEAFF
TRBJ2-7 | TRBV6-1 | - | TRBD2 | CASWGGLSYEQYF
TRBJ2-3 | TRBV10-3 | - | - | CAISEPSAPDTQYF
TRBJ1-1 | TRBV27 | - | - | CASSIQGQHFEAFF
TRBJ2-7 | TRBV19 | - | - | CASSPGDRDPSYEQYF
TRBJ2-1 | TRBV5-1 | - | - | CASSLDFGGNEQFF
TRBJ2-5 | TRBV5-6 | few | TRBD2 | CASSKKPGLAGETQYF
TRBJ1-2 | TRBV16 | - | TRBD1 | CASSQTVTDRADGYTF
TRBJ1-1 | TRBV7-6 | - | - | CASSSKPPLRNSNTEAFF